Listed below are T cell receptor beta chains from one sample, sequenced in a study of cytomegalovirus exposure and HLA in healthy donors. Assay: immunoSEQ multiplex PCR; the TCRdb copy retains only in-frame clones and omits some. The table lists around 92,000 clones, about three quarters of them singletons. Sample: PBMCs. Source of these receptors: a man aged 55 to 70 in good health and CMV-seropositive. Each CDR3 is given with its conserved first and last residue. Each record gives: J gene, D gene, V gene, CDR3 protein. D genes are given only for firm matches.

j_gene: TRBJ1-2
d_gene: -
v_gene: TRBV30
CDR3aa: CAWSVGGRYGYTF

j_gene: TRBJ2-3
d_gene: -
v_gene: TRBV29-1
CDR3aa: CSVVGQVFTDTQYF

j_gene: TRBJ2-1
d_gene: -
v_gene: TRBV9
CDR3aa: CASSVSGSSYNEQFF

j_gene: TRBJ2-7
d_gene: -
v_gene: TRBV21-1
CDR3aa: CASSDRGSPEQYF

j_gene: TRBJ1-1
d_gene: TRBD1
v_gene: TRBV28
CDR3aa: CASKGGTGNTEAFF

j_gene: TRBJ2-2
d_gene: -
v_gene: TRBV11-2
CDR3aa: CASRHLATKTNTGELFF

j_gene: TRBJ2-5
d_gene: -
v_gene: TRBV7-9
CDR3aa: CASSRPRYRDQETQYF

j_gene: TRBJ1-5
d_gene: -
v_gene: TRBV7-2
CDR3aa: CASMPRGGSQPQHF

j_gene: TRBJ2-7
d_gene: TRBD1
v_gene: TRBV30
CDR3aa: CAWSVLDDRGSYEQYF

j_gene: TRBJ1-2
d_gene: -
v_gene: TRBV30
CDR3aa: CAWSVPHQGRYGYTF

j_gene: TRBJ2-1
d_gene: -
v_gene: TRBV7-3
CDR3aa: CASSPHRLFNEQFF

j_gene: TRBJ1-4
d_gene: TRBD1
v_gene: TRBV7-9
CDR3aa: CASSPGTGGGFQEKLFF

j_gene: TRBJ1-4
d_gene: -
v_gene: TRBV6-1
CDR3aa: CASSETRRTNEKLFF

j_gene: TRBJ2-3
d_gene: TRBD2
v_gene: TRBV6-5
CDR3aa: CASRRTSSADTQYF

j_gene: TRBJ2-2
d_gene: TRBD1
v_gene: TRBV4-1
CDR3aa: CASSRDRGYKGGELFF

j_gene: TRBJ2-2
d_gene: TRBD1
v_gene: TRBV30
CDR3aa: CAWLGGYTGELFF

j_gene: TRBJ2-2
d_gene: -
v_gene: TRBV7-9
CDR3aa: CASSFLLGTGELFF

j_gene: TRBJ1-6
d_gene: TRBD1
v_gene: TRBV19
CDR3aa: CASRGGGNSPLHF

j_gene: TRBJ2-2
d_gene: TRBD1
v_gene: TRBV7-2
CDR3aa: CASSKDRVGTGELFF

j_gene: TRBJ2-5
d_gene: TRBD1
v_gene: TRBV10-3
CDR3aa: CAISEGGSRGFQETQYF

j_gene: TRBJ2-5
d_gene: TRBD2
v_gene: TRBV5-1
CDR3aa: CASSHPGLAFTQYF

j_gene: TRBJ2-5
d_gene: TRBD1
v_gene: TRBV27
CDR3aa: CASSPWGQGTSEGTQYF

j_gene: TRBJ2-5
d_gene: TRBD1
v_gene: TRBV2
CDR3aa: CAFAGTESRETQYF

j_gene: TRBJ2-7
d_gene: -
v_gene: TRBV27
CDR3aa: CASSSDRQSYEQYF

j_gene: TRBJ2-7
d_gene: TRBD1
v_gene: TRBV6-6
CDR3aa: CASRRTGNPDYEQYF

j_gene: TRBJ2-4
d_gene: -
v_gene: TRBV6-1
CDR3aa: CASSEAGSQNIQYF

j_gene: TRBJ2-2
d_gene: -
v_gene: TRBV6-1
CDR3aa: CASSERGGFAGELFF

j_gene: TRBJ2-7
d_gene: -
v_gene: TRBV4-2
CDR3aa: CASSQETSSYEQYF

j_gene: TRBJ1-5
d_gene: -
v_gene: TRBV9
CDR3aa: CASSPTDRLFHQHF

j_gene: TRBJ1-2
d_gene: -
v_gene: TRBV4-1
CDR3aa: CASSPIQGAGEGYTF

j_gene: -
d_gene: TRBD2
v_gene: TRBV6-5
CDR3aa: CASSSHGTTSYEQYF

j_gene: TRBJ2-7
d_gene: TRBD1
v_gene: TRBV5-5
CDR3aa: CASSLAGTGYEQYF

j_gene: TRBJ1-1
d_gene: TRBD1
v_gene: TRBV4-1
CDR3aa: CASSTFGTGSMNTEAFF

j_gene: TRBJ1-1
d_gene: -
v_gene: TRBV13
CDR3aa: CASSSPPQQEAFF

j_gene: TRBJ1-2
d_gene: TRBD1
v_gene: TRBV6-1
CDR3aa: CASSHTTTGMYGYTF

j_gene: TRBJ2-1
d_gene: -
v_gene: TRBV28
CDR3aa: CASSSLAASSYNEQFF

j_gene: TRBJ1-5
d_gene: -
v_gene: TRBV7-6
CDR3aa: CASSLAGAITPQHF

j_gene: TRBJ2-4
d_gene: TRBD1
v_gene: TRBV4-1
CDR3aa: CASSRGQIQYF

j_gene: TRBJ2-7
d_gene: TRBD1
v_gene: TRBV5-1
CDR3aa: CASSRSGTGDRGQYF

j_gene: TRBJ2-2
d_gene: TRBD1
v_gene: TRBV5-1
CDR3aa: CASRPRAGTGENTGELFF

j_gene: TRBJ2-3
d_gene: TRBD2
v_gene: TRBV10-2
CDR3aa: CASIEIAGTDTQYF

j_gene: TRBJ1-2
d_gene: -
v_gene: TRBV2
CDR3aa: CASSEGGTYGYTF

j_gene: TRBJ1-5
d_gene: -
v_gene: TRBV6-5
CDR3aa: CASSLQRDRTQPQHF

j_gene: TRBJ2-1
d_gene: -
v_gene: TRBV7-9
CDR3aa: CASSPQNGDEQFF

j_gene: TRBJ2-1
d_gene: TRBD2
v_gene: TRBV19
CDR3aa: CASTRLAGGFSYNEQFF

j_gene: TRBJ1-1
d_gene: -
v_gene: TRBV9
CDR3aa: CASSGDRPCF

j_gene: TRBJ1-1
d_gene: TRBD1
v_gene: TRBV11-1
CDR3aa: CASSSDRDTEAFF

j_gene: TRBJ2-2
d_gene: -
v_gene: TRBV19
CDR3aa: CASSIGQTITGELFF

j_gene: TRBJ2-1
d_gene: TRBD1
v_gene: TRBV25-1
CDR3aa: CASSEYIQGADEQFF

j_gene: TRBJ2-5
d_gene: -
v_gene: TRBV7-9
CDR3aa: CSSSLGQVPEETQYF

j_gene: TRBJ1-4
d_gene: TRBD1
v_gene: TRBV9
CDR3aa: CASSVTGGGGKLFF

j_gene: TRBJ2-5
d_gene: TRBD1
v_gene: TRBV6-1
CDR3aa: CASSGQGFQTQYF

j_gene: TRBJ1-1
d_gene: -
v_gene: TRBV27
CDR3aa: CASSGWGGSTEAFF

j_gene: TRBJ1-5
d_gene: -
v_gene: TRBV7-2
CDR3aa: CASSQLRDQPQHF

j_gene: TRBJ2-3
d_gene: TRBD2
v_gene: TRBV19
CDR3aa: CASSIVPGGGGDTQYF

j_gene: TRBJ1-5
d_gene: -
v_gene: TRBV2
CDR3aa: CASSEKEPRYQPQHF

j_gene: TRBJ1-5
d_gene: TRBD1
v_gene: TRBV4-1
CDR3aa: CASSLSSGTGDFSSNQPQHF

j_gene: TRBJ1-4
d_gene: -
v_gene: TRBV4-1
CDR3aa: CASSQGQFSTNEKLFF

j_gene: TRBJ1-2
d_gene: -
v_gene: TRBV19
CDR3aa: CASSISGQYGYTF

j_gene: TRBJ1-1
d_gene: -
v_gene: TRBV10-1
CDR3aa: CASSESQVGLNTEAFF